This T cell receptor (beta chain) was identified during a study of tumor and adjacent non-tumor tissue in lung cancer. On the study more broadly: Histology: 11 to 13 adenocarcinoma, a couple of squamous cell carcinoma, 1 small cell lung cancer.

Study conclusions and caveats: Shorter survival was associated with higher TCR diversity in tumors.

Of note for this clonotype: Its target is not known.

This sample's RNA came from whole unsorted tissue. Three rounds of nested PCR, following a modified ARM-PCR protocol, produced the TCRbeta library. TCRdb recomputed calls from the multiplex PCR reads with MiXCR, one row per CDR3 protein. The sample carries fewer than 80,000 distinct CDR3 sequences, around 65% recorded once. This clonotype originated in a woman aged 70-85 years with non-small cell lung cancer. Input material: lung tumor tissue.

The CDR3 coding sequence is TGTGCCAGCAGTTACGCGCCTGGGGAGGTGGAAGAGACCCAGTACTTC. Its translation is CASSYAPGEVEETQYF. The chain recombines TRBV6-5 with TRBJ2-5; weak D call: TRBD2 (6 bases). From germline, CDR1 is MNHEY and CDR2 SVGAGI. V was shortened by 2 bases and J by 3 bases, with 16 bases between the two germline ends. The length of the CDR3 is 16 residues.